These 9 T cell receptor beta chains were all obtained from the same sample, sequenced in a study of shared T cell receptors in the human thymus. Profiling relied on immunoSEQ multiplex PCR, and the TCRdb table lists in-frame clones only, not all of them. The sample consists of about 500,000 clones, about four fifths of them appearing once. The same data also went into a second study, on human thymus T cells.

Sequencing was performed on thymocytes. The receptors come from a boy younger than two with a congenital heart defect.

The V and J genes are TRBV4-3 and TRBJ2-7; 8 bases are a match to TRBD1. CDR1 is LGHNA, CDR2 YSLEER, per germline. The J segment lost 3 bases and the V segment lost 4 bases, leaving 11 bases of the junction unmatched. The CDR3 has 16 amino acids. The CDR3 reads CASSRLTGAALYEQYF. The CDR3 DNA is TGCGCCAGCAGCCGCCTGACAGGGGCCGCCCTCTACGAGCAGTACTTC.

This rearrangement joins TRBV7-2 to TRBJ2-2; 10 bases map to TRBD1. V lost 5 bases, J lost 11 bases, and 14 bases stayed unmatched. Germline CDR1 SGHTA, CDR2 FQGNSA. This CDR3 region has 16 residues. For the CDR3, the DNA is TGTGCCAGCAGCCCACTGACAGGGGGCGACCGTGGTGAGCTGTTTTTT. Its protein product is CASSPLTGGDRGELFF.

V usage is TRBV7-3 and J usage is TRBJ2-3; D is perhaps TRBD1 (6 bases). The CDR3 consists of 14 residues. The V gene's germline CDR1 is SGHTA and CDR2 FQGTGA. Trimming took off 4 bases at V and 2 bases at J, with 10 bases between the two ends. CDR3 DNA sequence: TGTGCCAGCAGCTCAGGACAGCTCACAGATACGCAGTATTTT. Amino acids: CASSSGQLTDTQYF.

A few counts support this clone. This chain links TRBV5-1 with TRBJ2-7; the match to TRBD2 covers 14 bases. The CDR3 loop spans 16 amino acids. From germline, CDR1 is SGHRS and CDR2 YFSETQ. Trimming cost V 3 bases and J 0 bases; bases outside gene matches: 2. CDR3 sequence: CASSWGLAGASYEQYF. In DNA form, the CDR3 reads TGCGCCAGCAGCTGGGGACTAGCGGGAGCCTCCTACGAGCAGTACTTC.

Points on this clone: No conserved phenylalanine or tryptophan ends this CDR3, so it is likely a read error. J is TRBJ2-7 and V is TRBV29-1, with D possibly matching TRBD2 (6 bases). CDR3 length: 17 amino acids. V dropped 5 bases and J dropped 0 bases, with 23 bases sitting between them. CDR1 is SQVTM, CDR2 ANQGSEA, per germline. The CDR3 sequence: CSVSYPRGAGNSYEQYL. DNA for the CDR3: TGCAGCGTTTCATACCCAAGAGGAGCGGGCAACTCCTACGAGCAGTACCTC.

This chain uses TRBV27 with TRBJ2-3, with D perhaps TRBD2 (5 bases). V was trimmed by 1 base and J by 6 bases, leaving 14 bases between them. The CDR3 spans 15 residues. From germline, CDR1 is MNHEY and CDR2 SMNVEV (reference sequence). DNA of the CDR3: TGTGCCAGCAGTTTATTTGGTGGGAGAAAGGATACGCAGTATTTT. It specifies CASSLFGGRKDTQYF.

The rearrangement joins TRBV6-5 to TRBJ1-1; TRBD1 is a possible D gene (5 bases). This CDR3 contains 16 residues. V lost 2 bases, J lost 2 bases, and 15 bases lay in between. The germline CDR1 and CDR2 sequences are MNHEY and SVGAGI. The CDR3 region is CASSYRSRVPNTEAFF. CDR3 bases: TGTGCCAGCAGTTACAGGAGCAGGGTCCCTAACACTGAAGCTTTCTTT.

The chain couples TRBV7-9 to TRBJ2-1, with 8 bases fitting TRBD2. The junction had 2 bases not matched to a gene; V was cut back by 2 bases and J by 5 bases. Germline assignment: CDR1 SEHNR and CDR2 FQNEAQ (reference sequence). This CDR3 comprises 14 residues. CDR3 DNA: TGTGCCAGCAGCTTAACTAGCGGAGACAATGAGCAGTTCTTC. Amino acids: CASSLTSGDNEQFF.

The chain combines TRBV11-3 with TRBJ1-4; the match to TRBD1 covers 7 bases. CDR3 length equals 17 residues. From germline, CDR1 is SGHNT and CDR2 YENEEA. The V and J ends lost 3 bases and 16 bases, in that order; junction bases with no gene match: 23. CDR3 in DNA: TGTGCCAGCAGCTTCTCCAAATACGACAGGGATTATCCCCAACGGTTTTTT. It translates to CASSFSKYDRDYPQRFF.